The 2 T cell receptor beta chains given below trace back to one sample, sequenced in a study of shared clonotypes between healthy human individuals. Naive CD8 cells lacked CD45RO and underwent positive selection for CCR7, leaving out terminally differentiated effector memory CD45RA+ cells. Generated by immunoSEQ multiplex PCR, the TCRdb table keeps only in-frame clones and is missing some. Of about 2 million clones in the sample, approximately 94% were seen once. The specimen was naive CD8+ T cells sorted from blood. Receptors were obtained from a man between 18 and 29 years old in good health.

A remark on this clone: An end of the junction differs from the germline gene, which may be a read error. This chain uses TRBV7-7 with TRBJ2-7; 13 positions match TRBD2. CDR3 length: 15 residues. The V gene's germline CDR1 is SSHAT and CDR2 FNYEAQ (reference sequence). The CDR3 DNA is TGTGCTAGCAGCCCAGGACTAGCGGGGGTCAACGAGCAGTACTTC. Translated, it gives CASSPGLAGVNEQYF.

Notes on this clone: This sample includes further DNA sequences coding for the same CDR3. This rearrangement joins TRBV9 to TRBJ2-7; D is unresolved. There are 14 residues in the CDR3. Germline V gene data show CDR1 as SGDLS and CDR2 as YYNGEE. V gave up 0 bases and J gave up 3 bases, with 10 bases separating them. CDR3 loop: CASSVGAENYEQYF. In DNA form, the CDR3 reads TGTGCCAGCAGCGTAGGTGCTGAAAACTACGAGCAGTACTTC.